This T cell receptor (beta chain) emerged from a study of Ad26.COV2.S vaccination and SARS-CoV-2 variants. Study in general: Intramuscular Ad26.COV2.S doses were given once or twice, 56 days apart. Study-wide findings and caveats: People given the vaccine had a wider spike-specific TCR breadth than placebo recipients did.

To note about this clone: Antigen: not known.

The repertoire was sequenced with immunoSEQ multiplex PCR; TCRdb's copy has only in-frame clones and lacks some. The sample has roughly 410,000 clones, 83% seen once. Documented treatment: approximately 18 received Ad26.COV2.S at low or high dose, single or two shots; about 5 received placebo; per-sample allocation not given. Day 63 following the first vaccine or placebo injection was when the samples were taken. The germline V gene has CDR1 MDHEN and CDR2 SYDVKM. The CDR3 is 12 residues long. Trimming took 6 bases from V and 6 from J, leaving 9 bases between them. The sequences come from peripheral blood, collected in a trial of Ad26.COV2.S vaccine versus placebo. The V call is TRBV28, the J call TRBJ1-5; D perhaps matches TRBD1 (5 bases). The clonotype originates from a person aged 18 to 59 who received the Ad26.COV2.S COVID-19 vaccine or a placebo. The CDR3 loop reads CASRRQGQPQHF. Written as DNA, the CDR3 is TGTGCCAGCAGGCGTCAGGGTCAGCCCCAGCATTTT. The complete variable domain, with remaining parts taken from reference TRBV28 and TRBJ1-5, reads DVKVTQSSRYLVKRTGEKVFLECVQDMDHENMFWYRQDPGLGLRLIYFSYDVKMKEKGDIPEGYSVSREKKERFSLILESASTNQTSMYLCASRRQGQPQHFGDGTRLSIL.